Listed below are T cell receptor beta chains from one sample, sequenced in a study of blood T cell repertoires in COVID-19. TCRdb keeps only in-frame clones here, not all; method: immunoSEQ multiplex PCR. Of roughly 260,000 clones detected, roughly nine tenths appear once; the ten largest clones hold about 2.7%. The sequenced sample consisted of PBMCs or T cells enriched from blood (not recorded which). Receptor source: a woman aged 18-30 years who had recovered from COVID-19. Both conserved end residues are part of each CDR3. A D gene is named only where the DNA matches it firmly. Clone size is shown for a subset of rows, as once, few, many or a class of expanded clone.

CDR3 protein	CDR3 DNA	D gene	V gene	J gene	clone size
CASSLVLEDTQYF	TGTGCCAGCAGTTTAGTCCTAGAAGATACGCAGTATTTT	-	TRBV12-3/TRBV12-4	TRBJ2-3	-
CASSLTVSYEQYF	TGTGCCAGCAGCTTAACAGTAAGCTACGAGCAGTACTTC	-	TRBV5-6	TRBJ2-7	-
CASSQGPGGHRRAFF	TGTGCCAGCAGCCAAGGGCCCGGAGGCCATCGAAGAGCTTTCTTT	-	TRBV4-2	TRBJ1-1	once
CASSQEIYGYTF	TGCGCCAGCAGTCAGGAGATCTATGGCTACACCTTC	-	TRBV23-1	TRBJ1-2	-
CASSPWTLLGTGELFF	TGTGCCAGCAGCCCCTGGACTCTATTGGGCACCGGGGAGCTGTTTTTT	-	TRBV27	TRBJ2-2	-
CASRTAPGTDTQYF	TGTGCCAGCAGAACCGCTCCGGGCACAGATACGCAGTATTTT	-	TRBV27	TRBJ2-3	-
CASLTQGSTGELFF	TGTGCCAGTTTAACACAGGGATCCACCGGGGAGCTGTTTTTT	-	TRBV28	TRBJ2-2	-
CASSQERQAGGPSYNEQFF	TGTGCCAGCAGCCAAGAACGGCAAGCGGGGGGCCCCTCCTACAATGAGCAGTTCTTC	TRBD2	TRBV3-1/TRBV3-2	TRBJ2-1	-
CASSPPFVTSGRAFYEQYF	TGTGCCAGCAGTCCCCCTTTTGTGACTAGCGGGAGGGCCTTTTACGAGCAGTACTTC	TRBD2	TRBV27	TRBJ2-7	once
CASSRRTDTQYF	TGTGCCAGCAGTCGTCGCACAGATACGCAGTATTTT	-	TRBV12-3/TRBV12-4	TRBJ2-3	-
CASSPGLAGGNYQETQYF	TGTGCCAGCAGCCCGGGACTAGCGGGGGGAAATTACCAAGAGACCCAGTACTTC	TRBD2	TRBV3-1/TRBV3-2	TRBJ2-5	-
CASSSGLARTETQYF	TGTGCCAGCAGCTCTGGACTTGCCAGAACAGAGACCCAGTACTTC	-	TRBV6-5	TRBJ2-5	-
CASGQPYGYTF	TGCGCCAGCGGACAGCCCTATGGCTACACCTTC	-	TRBV10-2	TRBJ1-2	-
CASSLPARGNTIYF	TGTGCCAGCAGCTTGCCTGCCCGGGGAAACACCATATATTTT	-	TRBV7-2	TRBJ1-3	-
CASSPGVSEYNGYTF	TGTGCCAGCAGCCCTGGCGTAAGCGAATATAATGGCTACACCTTC	-	TRBV16	TRBJ1-2	-
CASSLVHTDSPLHF	TGTGCCAGCAGCTTAGTACATACCGATTCACCCCTCCACTTT	-	TRBV11-2	TRBJ1-6	-
CASSAREGLGNEQFF	TGTGCCAGCAGTGCGAGGGAGGGCCTGGGGAATGAGCAGTTCTTC	TRBD2	TRBV6-4	TRBJ2-1	-
CASKRGPGTGELFF	TGTGCCAGCAAAAGGGGGCCCGGCACCGGGGAGCTGTTTTTT	TRBD1	TRBV9	TRBJ2-2	-
CASSPPGGSQQTQYF	TGTGCCAGCTCACCTCCCGGTGGGAGTCAACAGACCCAGTACTTC	-	TRBV18	TRBJ2-5	-
CASSLWAGVDTGELFF	TGTGCCAGCAGTTTATGGGCCGGGGTCGACACCGGGGAGCTGTTTTTT	-	TRBV27	TRBJ2-2	-
CASSPTRGVYEQYF	TGTGCCAGCAGCCCAACCCGAGGAGTCTACGAGCAGTACTTC	-	TRBV9	TRBJ2-7	-
CASSTRKQGQGRGYTF	TGTGCCAGCAGCACCCGAAAACAGGGACAGGGCAGGGGCTACACCTTC	TRBD1	TRBV9	TRBJ1-2	once
CASSPDSGESGYTF	TGTGCCAGCAGCCCCGATTCAGGGGAGAGTGGCTACACCTTC	-	TRBV2	TRBJ1-2	once
CGWRANTEAFF	TGCGGCTGGCGGGCCAACACTGAAGCTTTCTTT	-	TRBV20-1	TRBJ1-1	-
CASSLQGGQRNTEAFF	TGCGCCAGCAGCTTGCAAGGGGGACAGAGGAACACTGAAGCTTTCTTT	TRBD1	TRBV5-1	TRBJ1-1	once
CASSTGLAGEGFF	TGTGCCAGTAGTACCGGACTAGCGGGAGAAGGGTTCTTC	TRBD2	TRBV19	TRBJ2-1	-
CASSPPVQFPNTEAFF	TGTGCCAGCTCACCACCTGTTCAGTTTCCTAACACTGAAGCTTTCTTT	-	TRBV18	TRBJ1-1	once
CASWASGSYNEQFF	TGTGCCAGCTGGGCTAGCGGGAGTTACAATGAGCAGTTCTTC	TRBD2	TRBV7-9	TRBJ2-1	-
CASSPLTSGRGLSYNEQFF	TGTGCCAGCAGTCCCCTGACTAGCGGGAGGGGTTTGTCCTACAATGAGCAGTTCTTC	TRBD2	TRBV28	TRBJ2-1	-
CASSWKTGDQETQYF	TGTGCCAGCAGCTGGAAAACAGGGGACCAAGAGACCCAGTACTTC	TRBD1	TRBV7-8	TRBJ2-5	-